This TCR beta chain was captured by sequencing in a study of control samples from healthy donors and cancer patients. Method: immunoSEQ multiplex PCR; TCRdb's copy keeps in-frame clones and lacks some. The data contain some 200,000 clones, 91% of them singletons. V was shortened by 1 base and J by 5 bases, with 6 bases between the two germline ends. Germline lookup yields CDR1 KGHSH and CDR2 LQKENI. There are 14 residues in the CDR3. The source material was blood. The chain carries TRBV18 and TRBJ1-6; D is unresolved. The sequence was obtained from a woman under 40 in good health. The CDR3: CASSPRGDNSPLHF. CDR3 sequence (DNA): TGTGCCAGCTCACCACGAGGAGATAATTCACCCCTCCACTTT.